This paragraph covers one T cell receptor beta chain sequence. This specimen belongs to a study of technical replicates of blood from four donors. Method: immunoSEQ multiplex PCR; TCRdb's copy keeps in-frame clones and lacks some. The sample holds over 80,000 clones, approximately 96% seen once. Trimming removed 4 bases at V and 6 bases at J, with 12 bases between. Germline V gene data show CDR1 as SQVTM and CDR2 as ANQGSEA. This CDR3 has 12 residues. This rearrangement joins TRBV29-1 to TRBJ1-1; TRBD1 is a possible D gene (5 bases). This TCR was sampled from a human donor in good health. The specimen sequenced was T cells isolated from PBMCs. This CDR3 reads CSVVPGSPEAFF. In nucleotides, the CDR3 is TGCAGCGTTGTCCCAGGGTCCCCTGAAGCTTTCTTT.